The sequence of this T cell receptor (beta chain) was determined in a study of cytotoxic CD8 clonotypes in ibrutinib-treated CLL (TCRdb year 2021). Study-level background: The cohort included around 15 treatment-naive and approximately twelve relapsed/refractory patients; 17 were IGHV unmutated. Response samples were obtained after a median of approximately eleven months of treatment, with a range of roughly 6 to 36 months. Cryopreserved peripheral blood mononuclear cells were obtained prior to treatment, at the time of response, and at either disease progression or sustained remission. Responses were partial in around 25 patients and complete in 2; after median roughly 69 months follow-up, approximately 15 stayed in remission and roughly twelve progressed. Longitudinal samples were available for 26 of the 86 trial participants. On average, each sample had roughly 250,000 productive templates and 96,000 or so productive rearrangements. Broader findings and caveats from the paper: Sampling times were not matched between patients in sustained remission and patients whose disease was progressing, and lymph node repertoires were not examined. Clonality increased at ibrutinib response, stayed stable in sustained remission, and fell back toward baseline at progression. Public clonotypes were found to be uncommon and were observed to contract or remain stable during treatment; the increase in clonality was shown to reflect expansion of private clonotypes at ibrutinib response. At baseline, clonality was higher than in age-matched healthy donors and showed a strong correlation with circulating CD8+ T-cell counts.

The germline V gene encodes CDR1 MGHRA and CDR2 YSYEKL. From cysteine to phenylalanine, the CDR3 is 16 amino acids long. Only CDR3 DNA remains: 48 bases, in frame from the first base. V was cut back by 1 base and J by 0 bases, leaving a gap of 10 bases between them. As concerns this clone: Its antigen is unknown. Base qualities are not provided; no much larger clone lies one nucleotide away.

For TCR beta library preparation, about 2 micrograms of genomic DNA was extracted from cryopreserved PBMCs. Longitudinal blood samples from CLL patients receiving ibrutinib monotherapy were subjected to high-throughput TCR beta sequencing. The patients took part in an open-label, single-center phase 2 trial of ibrutinib monotherapy. A MiSeq instrument was used for deep resolution sequencing, which targeted depths ranging from 1 in 1 million up to 1 in 200,000 T cells, with coverage averaging 10x for each clonotype. The immunoSEQ hsTCRB Kit was used to generate the TCR beta libraries. The original pipeline was this. The data were analyzed with ImmunoSEQ Analyzer and ImmunoSEQ Data Assistant, and V, D and J gene assignments followed IMGT definitions. Clonality, which ranges from 0 to 1, was calculated by subtracting the normalized Shannon entropy of productive rearrangement frequencies from one. Only overrepresented clonotypes making up at least 0.05% of each patient's repertoire were included in the public clonotype analysis. Some 13 age-matched healthy donor repertoires from immuneACCESS served as clonality controls. What TCRdb holds here is the immuneACCESS table cut down to in-frame rearrangements. Part of the clones is not present; checked against another copy, under half of the missing clones reflect an unresolved V gene, and the others are unexplained. V and J calls and clone size are given by that table; D and trimming were obtained from the DNA. The sample data list 28,000 or so clones, and 62% of these were observed just once. The top ten clones comprise about 14% of the sample.

The TCR sequence derives from a human donor with chronic lymphocytic leukemia. The sequences come from PBMCs, collected before ibrutinib treatment. The chain was built from TRBV4-1 and TRBJ2-1; the D gene cannot be named for sure. The CDR3 reads CASSQGTQSSYNEQFF. The DNA sequence follows: TGCGCCAGCAGCCAAGGGACCCAGAGCTCCTACAATGAGCAGTTCTTC.